This paragraph reports one TCR beta chain. The antigen remains unidentified. Compared with germline, one end of the junction differs, possibly owing to a read error. This sample was taken from a study of blood T cells in healthy people across ages. The CDR3 is 16 amino acids. Germline assignment: CDR1 SGHRS and CDR2 YFSETQ. With a J-beta primer mix and a sample-barcoded 5' primer, a second PCR ran roughly 6 to 11 cycles. The yield of each sample was at least 2.5 million CDR3-containing paired-end reads. TCRdb itself ran the 5' RACE reads through MiXCR, one entry per CDR3 protein. The data contain 1,500,000 or so distinct CDR3 sequences, roughly two fifths of them seen just once; the ten biggest clones take up 4%. Study-wide findings and caveats: Age advanced and TCR beta diversity per million T cells fell, roughly linearly.

Sequenced: blood. The gene calls are TRBV5-1 and TRBJ1-4; 7 bases are shared with TRBD1. The clonotype was recovered from a woman between 18 and 29 years old in good health. The CDR3 DNA reads TGCGCCGGCAGCTTGGCCAGGGGGAGGACTAATGAAAAACTGTTTTTT. Protein product: CAGSLARGRTNEKLFF.